Listed below are T cell receptor beta chains from one sample, sequenced in a study of regulatory T cells in long-lasting Graves disease. Each CDR3 protein gets one entry after TCRdb re-called the multiplex PCR reads with MiXCR. Of roughly 430,000 distinct CDR3 sequences listed, roughly 15% were seen once; the top ten hold around 11%. Separately, the same data were catalogued under a study of T cells in Graves' hyperthyroidism and ophthalmopathy.

The sequenced sample was peripheral blood mononuclear cells (PBMCs), obtained at new diagnosis, from a patient treated with antithyroid drugs. The receptors here all came from a woman in her 30s with Graves disease. The CDR3 runs from the conserved cysteine through the conserved F or W. A D gene is named only where the DNA matches it firmly. Part of the rows lack a size; the others show once, few, many or a class for expanded clones.

TRBV3-1	many	.	TRBJ2-7	TGTGCCAGCAGCCAAGGGGTAGCGGCCTACGAGCAGTACTTC	CASSQGVAAYEQYF
TRBV9	many	TRBD2	TRBJ2-3	TGTGCCAGCAGCGCCGGTAGCGGGATCCAGGCAGATACGCAGTATTTT	CASSAGSGIQADTQYF
TRBV5-4	few	TRBD2	TRBJ2-5	TGTGCCAGCAGCCCCGGACTAGCGGGCCAAGAGACCCAGTACTTC	CASSPGLAGQETQYF
TRBV2	many	TRBD2	TRBJ2-3	TGTGCCAGCCGCCAGACTAGCGGGATTAGCACAGATACGCAGTATTTT	CASRQTSGISTDTQYF
TRBV7-6	many	TRBD1	TRBJ2-1	TGTGCCAGCAGCTTGGGGACAGGGGGCATCGCCTACAATGAGCAGTTCTTC	CASSLGTGGIAYNEQFF
TRBV28	few	.	TRBJ2-1	TGTGCCAGCATCACCGGCAGGGTCGACAATGAGCAGTTCTTC	CASITGRVDNEQFF
TRBV2	many	.	TRBJ1-5	TGTGCCAGCCGCAGTACTACAGCGGGCAATCAGCCCCAGCATTTT	CASRSTTAGNQPQHF
TRBV25-1	few	.	TRBJ1-5	TGTGCCAACCCCGTTGGGCAGGCCCCACGCAATCAGCCCCAGCATTTT	CANPVGQAPRNQPQHF
TRBV12-3/TRBV12-4	many	.	TRBJ1-1	TGTGCCAGCAGTTTTATCGGGGTCTTTATGGTGGACACTGAAGCTTTCTTT	CASSFIGVFMVDTEAFF
TRBV11-2	.	TRBD2	TRBJ2-7	TGTGCCGGCAGCTTAGGGACTAGCGCATCCTACGAGCAGTACTTC	CAGSLGTSASYEQYF
TRBV7-6	many	.	TRBJ1-1	TGTGCCAGCAGCTTACAGCAGGGCACTGAAGCTTTCTTT	CASSLQQGTEAFF
TRBV12-3/TRBV12-4	few	TRBD1	TRBJ2-2	TGTGCCAGCAGTTTAGTCGGGACAGGGAACACCGGGGAGCTGTTTTTT	CASSLVGTGNTGELFF
TRBV29-1	many	.	TRBJ2-3	TGCAGCGTTGAAGATGTCACAGATACGCAGTATTTT	CSVEDVTDTQYF
TRBV4-1	few	.	TRBJ1-5	TGCGCCAGCAGCCTTACAGGGCAAAGCAATCAGCCCCAGCATTTT	CASSLTGQSNQPQHF
TRBV7-9	few	.	TRBJ2-2	TGTGCCAGCACCTTCGGGTCCACCGGGGAGCTGTTTTTT	CASTFGSTGELFF
TRBV11-2	.	TRBD2	TRBJ2-2	TGTGCCAGCAGCAGTAATAGCGGGACGAACACCGGGGAGCTGTTTTTT	CASSSNSGTNTGELFF
TRBV6-5	.	.	TRBJ1-1	TGTGCCAGCAGTTACTCGACCCGACTTGAAGACAGTGAAGCTTTCTTT	CASSYSTRLEDSEAFF
TRBV29-1	.	.	TRBJ2-2	TGCAGCGTTGTAGTGACACTCATGGGGGGGGAGCTGTTTTTT	CSVVVTLMGGELFF
TRBV7-8	many	.	TRBJ1-5	TGTGCCAGCAGCTTAGTGGCGGGTACTATACGGCCCCAGCATTTT	CASSLVAGTIRPQHF
TRBV3-1	many	.	TRBJ1-1	TGTGCCAGCAGCCAAGTTGTCACTGAAGCTTTCTTT	CASSQVVTEAFF
TRBV28	many	.	TRBJ2-5	TGTGCCAGCAGTAGGGGAGTAGAAGAGACCCAGTACTTC	CASSRGVEETQYF
TRBV6-2/TRBV6-3	many	.	TRBJ1-2	TGTGCCAGCAGTTACGACGGCAGCTATGGCTACACCTTC	CASSYDGSYGYTF
TRBV20-1	many	.	TRBJ2-1	TGCAGTGCTAGGTCCCAGGACACCTACAATGAGCAGTTCTTC	CSARSQDTYNEQFF
TRBV18	many	.	TRBJ1-1	TGTGCCAGCTCACCCCAGCAGAACACTGAAGCTTTCTTT	CASSPQQNTEAFF
TRBV7-8	many	.	TRBJ2-6	TGTGCCAGCAGCTTAACAGAAGCTGGGGCCAACGTCCTGACTTTC	CASSLTEAGANVLTF
TRBV6-5	many	TRBD1	TRBJ1-2	TGTGCCAGCAGTTCCTTCGACAGGGCCGGCTATGGCTACACCTTC	CASSSFDRAGYGYTF
TRBV3-1	many	.	TRBJ1-2	TGTGCCAGCAGCCAAGAGATCGGGAGCGGGGTCTATGGCTACACCTTC	CASSQEIGSGVYGYTF
TRBV3-1	many	.	TRBJ2-2	TGTGCCAGCAGCCCCCGGGGTGCGGAGGCCGGGGAGCTGTTTTTT	CASSPRGAEAGELFF
TRBV2	many	.	TRBJ1-6	TGTGCCAGCAGCCTCCGGGACCTAGATTCACCCCTCCACTTT	CASSLRDLDSPLHF
TRBV6-1	many	.	TRBJ1-5	TGTGCCAGCAGTGGCCGGGATCTATGGAGCAATCAGCCCCAGCATTTT	CASSGRDLWSNQPQHF
TRBV28	many	TRBD2	TRBJ2-5	TGTGCCAGCAGTTTGGAGATAGCGGGAGAGACCCAGTACTTC	CASSLEIAGETQYF